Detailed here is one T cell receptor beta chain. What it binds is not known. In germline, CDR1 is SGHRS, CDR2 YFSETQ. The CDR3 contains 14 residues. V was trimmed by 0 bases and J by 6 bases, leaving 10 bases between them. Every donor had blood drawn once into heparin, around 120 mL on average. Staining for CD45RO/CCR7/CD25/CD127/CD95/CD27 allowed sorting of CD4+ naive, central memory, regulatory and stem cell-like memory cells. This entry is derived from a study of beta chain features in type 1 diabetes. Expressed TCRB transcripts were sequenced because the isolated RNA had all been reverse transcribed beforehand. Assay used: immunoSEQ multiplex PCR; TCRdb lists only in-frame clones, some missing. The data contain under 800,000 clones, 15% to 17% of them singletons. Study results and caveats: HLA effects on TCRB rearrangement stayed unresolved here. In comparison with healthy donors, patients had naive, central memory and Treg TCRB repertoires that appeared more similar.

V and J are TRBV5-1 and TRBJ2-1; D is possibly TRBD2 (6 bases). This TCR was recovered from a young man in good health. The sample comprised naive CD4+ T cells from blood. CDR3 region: CASSLGLVTNEQFF. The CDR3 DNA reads TGCGCCAGCAGCTTGGGACTAGTAACCAATGAGCAGTTCTTC.